This T cell receptor beta chain was sequenced in a study of Ad26.COV2.S vaccination and SARS-CoV-2 variants. Findings and limits, study-wide: It is possible that the TCR breadth and depth analyses underestimated the total T cell responses.

CDR3 length equals 13 residues. Germline CDR1 and CDR2: ENHRY and SYGVKD. Trimming took 3 bases from V and 3 from J; bases not matched to a gene: 1. This sample's treatment: roughly 18 received Ad26.COV2.S at low or high dose, single or two shots; several received placebo; per-sample allocation not given. Vaccine and placebo recipients were sampled on day 63 after the first injection. SARS-CoV-2 spike from the Wuhan strain was encoded by the vaccine, an Ad26 vector. Comment on this clone: Its cognate antigen is unknown.

Libraries were prepared by immunoSEQ multiplex PCR; TCRdb keeps only in-frame clonotypes and omits some of them. The table includes under 600,000 clones, around 89% detected once. The TCR sequence derives from a person aged 18-65 years who received the Ad26.COV2.S COVID-19 vaccine or a placebo. Sequenced material: peripheral blood, taken in a trial of Ad26.COV2.S vaccine versus placebo. The chain is built from TRBV10-3 and TRBJ1-1; 7 bases align to TRBD1. The CDR3 loop reads CAISEQGYTEAFF. CDR3 nucleotides: TGTGCCATCAGTGAACAGGGGTACACTGAAGCTTTCTTT.